This T cell receptor beta chain was identified in a study of PD-1 blockade in classical Hodgkin lymphoma. Study-wide results and limits: Healthy donors were reported to have higher baseline TCR diversity than newly diagnosed patients. Newly diagnosed and completely responding patients shared comparable baseline diversity. Undefined causes, possibly disease activity or prior therapy, underlie the repertoire differences.

For this clone: Its antigen is currently unknown.

CDR1 WSHSY and CDR2 SAAADI come from the germline V gene. The V end was cut by 11 bases, the J end by 0 bases, with 17 bases between. The CDR3 runs 15 residues. Time point: cycle 4 day 1 (C4D1), after less than 7 weeks of nivolumab. All patients experienced relapse after autologous stem cell transplantation, and brentuximab vedotin exposure was variable. Reported best responses ranged across complete response, partial response or progressive disease. Produced via immunoSEQ multiplex PCR; TCRdb's table is partial and in-frame only. The sample includes 50,000 to 65,000 clones, about 90% of them seen just once.

The rearrangement links TRBV10-2 to TRBJ2-1; D not certain. The receptor was isolated from a human donor with classical Hodgkin lymphoma. Here the sequenced sample was peripheral blood mononuclear cells (PBMCs), taken before the fourth cycle of nivolumab. The CDR3, as DNA: TGCGCCGTCTTGTCCGCAGAAAGCTCCTACAATGAGCAGTTCTTC. Translating it yields CAVLSAESSYNEQFF.